Below, one T cell receptor (beta chain) is given with its context. Its antigen remains unidentified. This sample stems from a study of shared clonotypes between healthy human individuals. Study-level points and caveats: The low donor count limited represented genetic and exposure-history diversity. Donor clonotype sharing was expected to depend on sequencing depth. Unshared clonotypes carried lower generation probabilities than those common to all four donors. As a rule, naive subsets had a larger estimated richness than memory subsets.

Profiling relied on immunoSEQ multiplex PCR, and the TCRdb table lists in-frame clones only, not all of them. The sample has about 2.3 million clones, 85% to 95% seen once. Between the trimmed V and J ends, which lost 8 bases and 0 bases, there was a span of 10 bases. The CDR3 totals 13 residues. The germline gives CDR1 MNHEY, CDR2 SVGAGI. This clonotype was obtained from a man between 18 and 29 years old in good health. Some clones in this sample may be carry-over from other donors' samples. Specimen: naive CD4+ T cells from PBMCs. The subset is: CD45RA+ positively selected. The chain carries TRBV6-5 and TRBJ1-1; D unresolved. DNA of the CDR3: TGTGCCAGCTGGCGGGTTTTGAACACTGAAGCTTTCTTT. As protein: CASWRVLNTEAFF.